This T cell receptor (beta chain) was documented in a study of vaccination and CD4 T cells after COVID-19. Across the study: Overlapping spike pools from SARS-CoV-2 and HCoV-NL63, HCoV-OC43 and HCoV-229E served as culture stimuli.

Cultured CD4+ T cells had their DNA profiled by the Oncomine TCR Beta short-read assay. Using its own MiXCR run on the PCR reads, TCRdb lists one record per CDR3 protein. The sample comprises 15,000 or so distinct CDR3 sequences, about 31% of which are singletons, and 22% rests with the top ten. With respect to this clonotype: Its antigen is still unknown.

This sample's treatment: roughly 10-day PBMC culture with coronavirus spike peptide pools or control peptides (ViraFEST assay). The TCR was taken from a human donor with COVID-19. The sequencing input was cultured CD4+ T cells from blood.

CDR3 nucleotides: TGCGCCAGCAGCTTAGGGCTAGCGGGGTACACCGGGGAGCTGTTTTTT. Translation gives CASSLGLAGYTGELFF. This chain uses TRBV5-1 with TRBJ2-2; TRBD2 agrees at 9 bases. Germline CDR1 SGHRS, CDR2 YFSETQ. CDR3 size: 16 residues. Losses at the gene ends were 2 bases for V and 3 bases for J; bases not matched to a gene: 5.